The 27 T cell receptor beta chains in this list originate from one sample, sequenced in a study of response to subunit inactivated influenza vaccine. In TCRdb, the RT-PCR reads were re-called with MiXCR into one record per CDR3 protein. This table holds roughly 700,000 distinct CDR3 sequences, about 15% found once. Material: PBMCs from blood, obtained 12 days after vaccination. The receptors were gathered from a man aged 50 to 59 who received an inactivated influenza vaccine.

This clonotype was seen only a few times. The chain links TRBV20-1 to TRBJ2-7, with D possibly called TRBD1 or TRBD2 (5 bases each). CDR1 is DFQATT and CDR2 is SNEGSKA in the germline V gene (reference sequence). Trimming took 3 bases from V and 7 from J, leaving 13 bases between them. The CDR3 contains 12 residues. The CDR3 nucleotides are TGCAGTGCTAGGGGACGGGCTGTAGAGCAGTACTTC. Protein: CSARGRAVEQYF.

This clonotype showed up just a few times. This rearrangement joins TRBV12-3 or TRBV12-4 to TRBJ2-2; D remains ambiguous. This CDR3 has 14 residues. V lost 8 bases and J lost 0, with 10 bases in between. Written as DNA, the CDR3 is TGTGCCAGCGGCCTTATCGCGAACACCGGGGAGCTGTTTTTT. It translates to CASGLIANTGELFF.

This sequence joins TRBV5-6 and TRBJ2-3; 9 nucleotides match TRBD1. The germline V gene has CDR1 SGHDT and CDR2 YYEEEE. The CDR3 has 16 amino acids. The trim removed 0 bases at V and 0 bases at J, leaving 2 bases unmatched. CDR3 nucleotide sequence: TGTGCCAGCAGCTTGGCCGGGACAGGGAGCACAGATACGCAGTATTTT. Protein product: CASSLAGTGSTDTQYF.

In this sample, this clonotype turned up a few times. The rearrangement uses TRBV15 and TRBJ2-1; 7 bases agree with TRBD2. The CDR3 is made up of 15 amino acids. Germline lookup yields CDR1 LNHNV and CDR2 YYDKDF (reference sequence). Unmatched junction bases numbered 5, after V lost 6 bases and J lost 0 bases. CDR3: CATRPSGSSYNEQFF. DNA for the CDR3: TGTGCCACCAGACCTAGCGGAAGCTCCTACAATGAGCAGTTCTTC.

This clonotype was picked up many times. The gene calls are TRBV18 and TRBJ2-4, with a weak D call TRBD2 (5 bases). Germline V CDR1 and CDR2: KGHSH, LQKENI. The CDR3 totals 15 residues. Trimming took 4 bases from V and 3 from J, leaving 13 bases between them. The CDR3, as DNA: TGTGCCAGCTCACGGGCCTTACGGGACAAAAACATTCAGTACTTC. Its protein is CASSRALRDKNIQYF.

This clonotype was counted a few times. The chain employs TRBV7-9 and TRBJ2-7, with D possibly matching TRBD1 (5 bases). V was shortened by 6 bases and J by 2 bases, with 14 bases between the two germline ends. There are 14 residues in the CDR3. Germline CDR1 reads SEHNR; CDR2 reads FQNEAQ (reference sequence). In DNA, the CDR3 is TGTGCCAGCAGTTCTGACAGCTTCCCCTACGAGCAGTACTTC. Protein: CASSSDSFPYEQYF. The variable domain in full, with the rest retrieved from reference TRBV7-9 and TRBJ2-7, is DTGVSQNPRHKITKRGQNVTFRCDPISEHNRLYWYRQTLGQGPEFLTYFQNEAQLEKSRLLSDRFSAERPKGSFSTLEIQRTEQGDSAMYLCASSSDSFPYEQYFGPGTRLTVT.

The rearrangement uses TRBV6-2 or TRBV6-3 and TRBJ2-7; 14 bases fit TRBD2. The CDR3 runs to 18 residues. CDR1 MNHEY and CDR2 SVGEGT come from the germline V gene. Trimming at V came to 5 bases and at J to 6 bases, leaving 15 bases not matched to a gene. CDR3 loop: CASSQLPGLAGARSEQYF. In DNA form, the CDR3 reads TGTGCCAGCAGTCAACTTCCGGGACTAGCGGGAGCTAGGTCCGAGCAGTACTTC.

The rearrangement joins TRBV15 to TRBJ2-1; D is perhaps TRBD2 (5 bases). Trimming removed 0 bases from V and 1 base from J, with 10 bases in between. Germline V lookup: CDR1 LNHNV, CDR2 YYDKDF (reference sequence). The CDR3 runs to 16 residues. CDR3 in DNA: TGTGCCACCAGCAGAGACCGAAGAGGGTCCTACAATGAGCAGTTCTTC. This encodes CATSRDRRGSYNEQFF.

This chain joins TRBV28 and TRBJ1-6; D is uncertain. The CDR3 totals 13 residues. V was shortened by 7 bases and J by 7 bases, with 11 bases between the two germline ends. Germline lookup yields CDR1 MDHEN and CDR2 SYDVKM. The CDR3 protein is CASTPPANSPLHF. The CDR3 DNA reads TGTGCCAGCACCCCCCCCGCGAATTCACCCCTCCACTTT.

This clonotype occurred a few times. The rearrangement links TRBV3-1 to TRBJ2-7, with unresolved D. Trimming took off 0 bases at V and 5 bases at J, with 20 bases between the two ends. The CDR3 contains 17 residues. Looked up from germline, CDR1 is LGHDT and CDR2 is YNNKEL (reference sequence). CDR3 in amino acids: CASSQDTSKWNLDEQYF. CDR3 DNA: TGTGCCAGCAGCCAAGATACGAGCAAGTGGAATTTGGACGAGCAGTACTTC.

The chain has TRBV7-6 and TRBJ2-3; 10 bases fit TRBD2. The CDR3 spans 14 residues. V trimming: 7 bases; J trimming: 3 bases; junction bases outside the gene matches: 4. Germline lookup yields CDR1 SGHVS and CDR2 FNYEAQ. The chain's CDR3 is CASTLLAGTDTQYF. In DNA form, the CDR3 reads TGTGCCAGCACCCTACTAGCGGGGACAGATACGCAGTATTTT.

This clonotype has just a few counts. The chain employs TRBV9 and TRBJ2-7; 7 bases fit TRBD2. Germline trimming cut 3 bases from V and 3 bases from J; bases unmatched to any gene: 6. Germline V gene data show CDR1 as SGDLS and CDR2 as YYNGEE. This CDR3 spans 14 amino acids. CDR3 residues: CASSAGLVNYEQYF. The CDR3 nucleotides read TGTGCCAGCAGCGCCGGACTAGTCAACTACGAGCAGTACTTC.

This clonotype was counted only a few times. CDR3 bases: TGCAGCGTACCGGGAGCGGGGGCAGATACGCAGTATTTT. Its translation is CSVPGAGADTQYF. The gene calls are TRBV29-1 and TRBJ2-3; 8 bases agree with TRBD2. The V gene end was trimmed by 6 bases and the J gene end by 4 bases; junction bases not matched to a gene: 6. CDR3 length: 13 residues. In germline, CDR1 is SQVTM, CDR2 ANQGSEA.

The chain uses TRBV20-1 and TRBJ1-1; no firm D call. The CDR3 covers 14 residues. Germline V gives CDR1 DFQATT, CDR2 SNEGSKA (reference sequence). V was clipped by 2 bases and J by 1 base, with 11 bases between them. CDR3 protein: CSARPVWGNTEAFF. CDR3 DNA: TGCAGTGCTAGACCAGTTTGGGGGAACACTGAAGCTTTCTTT.

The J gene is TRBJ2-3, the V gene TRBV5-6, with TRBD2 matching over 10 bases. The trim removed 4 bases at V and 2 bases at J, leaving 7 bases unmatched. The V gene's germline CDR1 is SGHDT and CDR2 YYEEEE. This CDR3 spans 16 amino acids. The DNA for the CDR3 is TGTGCCAGCAGCCCTCCCGGGACTAGCGACACAGATACGCAGTATTTT. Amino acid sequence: CASSPPGTSDTDTQYF. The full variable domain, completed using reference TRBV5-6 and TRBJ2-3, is DAGVTQSPTHLIKTRGQQVTLRCSPKSGHDTVSWYQQALGQGPQFIFQYYEEEERQRGNFPDRFSGHQFPNYSSELNVNALLLGDSALYLCASSPPGTSDTDTQYFGPGTRLTVL.

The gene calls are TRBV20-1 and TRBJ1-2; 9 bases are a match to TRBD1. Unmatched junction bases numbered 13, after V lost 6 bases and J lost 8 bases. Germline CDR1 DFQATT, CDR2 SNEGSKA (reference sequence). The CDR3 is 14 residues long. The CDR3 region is CSAQGQGQAGGYTF. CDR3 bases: TGCAGTGCCCAGGGACAGGGCCAGGCTGGGGGCTACACCTTC.

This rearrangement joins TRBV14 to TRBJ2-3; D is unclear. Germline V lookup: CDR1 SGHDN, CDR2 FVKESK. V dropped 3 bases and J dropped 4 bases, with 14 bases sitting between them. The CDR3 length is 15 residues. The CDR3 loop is CASSHVTWTPDTQYF. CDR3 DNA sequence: TGTGCCAGCAGCCATGTAACTTGGACCCCAGATACGCAGTATTTT. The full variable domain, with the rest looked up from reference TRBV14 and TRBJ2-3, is EAGVTQFPSHSVIEKGQTVTLRCDPISGHDNLYWYRRVMGKEIKFLLHFVKESKQDESGMPNNRFLAERTGGTYSTLKVQPAELEDSGVYFCASSHVTWTPDTQYFGPGTRLTVL.

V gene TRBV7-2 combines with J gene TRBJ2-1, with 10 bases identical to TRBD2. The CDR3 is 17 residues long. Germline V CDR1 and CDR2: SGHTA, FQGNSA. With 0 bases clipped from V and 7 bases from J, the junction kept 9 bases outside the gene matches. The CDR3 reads CASSLAATSGAGNEQFF. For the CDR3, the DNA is TGTGCCAGCAGCTTAGCGGCCACTAGCGGGGCGGGTAATGAGCAGTTCTTC.

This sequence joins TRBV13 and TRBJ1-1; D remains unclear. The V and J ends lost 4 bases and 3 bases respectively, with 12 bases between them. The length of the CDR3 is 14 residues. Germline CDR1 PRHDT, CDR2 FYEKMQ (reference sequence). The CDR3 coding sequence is TGTGCCAGCAGCTCCCGGAAGAAATACACTGAAGCTTTCTTT. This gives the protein CASSSRKKYTEAFF.

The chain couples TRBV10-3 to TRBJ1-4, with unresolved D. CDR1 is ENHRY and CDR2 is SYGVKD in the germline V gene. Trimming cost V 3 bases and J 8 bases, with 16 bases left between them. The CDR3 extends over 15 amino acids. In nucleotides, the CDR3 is TGTGCCATCAGTGACACTCCCGGAGCAAGGGAAAAACTGTTTTTT. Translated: CAISDTPGAREKLFF.

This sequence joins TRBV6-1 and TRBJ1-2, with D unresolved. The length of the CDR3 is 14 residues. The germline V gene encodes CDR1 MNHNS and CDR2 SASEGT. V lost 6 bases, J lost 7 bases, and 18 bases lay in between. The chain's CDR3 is CASSPTGPRGGYTF. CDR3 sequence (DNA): TGTGCCAGCAGCCCCACCGGTCCCCGAGGTGGCTACACCTTC.

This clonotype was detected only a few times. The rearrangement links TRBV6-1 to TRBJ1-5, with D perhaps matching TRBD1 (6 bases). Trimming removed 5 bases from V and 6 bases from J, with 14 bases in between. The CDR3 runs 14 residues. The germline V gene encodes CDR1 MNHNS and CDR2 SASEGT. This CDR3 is CASSRDRSSQPQHF. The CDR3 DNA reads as TGTGCCAGCAGTCGCGACAGGTCCAGTCAGCCCCAGCATTTT.

The CDR3 sequence: CASSLTFQATEAFF. CDR3 DNA: TGTGCCAGCAGCCTTACTTTCCAAGCCACTGAAGCTTTCTTT. V and J are TRBV7-2 and TRBJ1-1; the D is unclear. Germline V gene data show CDR1 as SGHTA and CDR2 as FQGNSA. The CDR3 has 14 residues. Trimming removed 5 bases from V and 4 bases from J, with 14 bases in between.

The CDR3 DNA follows: TGTGCCATCAGTGACCCCGGGACAGGGAAGAATGAGCAGTTCTTC. Its protein product is CAISDPGTGKNEQFF. This rearrangement joins TRBV10-3 to TRBJ2-1; 9 nucleotides line up with TRBD1. CDR3 length: 15 amino acids. After removal of 3 bases from V and 7 bases from J, the junction contained 7 bases not matched to a gene. Germline CDR1 ENHRY, CDR2 SYGVKD.

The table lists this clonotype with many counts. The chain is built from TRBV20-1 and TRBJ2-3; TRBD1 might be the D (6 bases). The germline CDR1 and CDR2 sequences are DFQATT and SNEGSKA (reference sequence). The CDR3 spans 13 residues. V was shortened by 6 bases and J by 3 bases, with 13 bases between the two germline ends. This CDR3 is CSAPGQLTDTQYF. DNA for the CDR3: TGCAGTGCACCTGGACAGTTAACAGATACGCAGTATTTT.

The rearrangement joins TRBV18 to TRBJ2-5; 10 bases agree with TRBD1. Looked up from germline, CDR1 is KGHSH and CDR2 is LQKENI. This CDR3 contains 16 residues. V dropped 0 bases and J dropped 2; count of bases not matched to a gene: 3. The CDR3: CASSPPVGQGQETQYF. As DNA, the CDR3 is TGTGCCAGCTCACCACCGGTGGGACAGGGGCAAGAGACCCAGTACTTC. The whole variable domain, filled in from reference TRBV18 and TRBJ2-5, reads NAGVMQNPRHLVRRRGQEARLRCSPMKGHSHVYWYRQLPEEGLKFMVYLQKENIIDESGMPKERFSAEFPKEGPSILRIQQVVRGDSAAYFCASSPPVGQGQETQYFGPGTRLLVL.

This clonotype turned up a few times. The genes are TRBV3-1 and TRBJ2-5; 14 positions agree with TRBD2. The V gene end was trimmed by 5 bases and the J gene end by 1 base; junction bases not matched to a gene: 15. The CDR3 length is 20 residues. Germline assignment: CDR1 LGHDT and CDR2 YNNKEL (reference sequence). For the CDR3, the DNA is TGTGCCAGCAGCTCGCAACCCGGGACTAGCGGGGGCCCTCGCCAAGAGACCCAGTACTTC. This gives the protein CASSSQPGTSGGPRQETQYF.